This TCR beta chain was recorded in a study of tumor and adjacent non-tumor tissue in lung cancer. Note on this clonotype: Its specificity is unknown.

The template was RNA from unsorted bulk tissue. Newly diagnosed lung cancer patients had thoracic surgery in China, August–late 2014, without prior chemotherapy. The library came from three nested PCR rounds adapted from ARM-PCR protocols. In TCRdb, the multiplex PCR reads were re-called with MiXCR into one record per CDR3 protein. The data contain around 79,000 distinct CDR3 sequences, over 55% of them singletons. Study conclusions and caveats: In normal lung, the top 100 clones were significantly more dominant than in tumor.

The germline V gene encodes CDR1 MDHEN and CDR2 SYDVKM. V was pared by 6 bases and J by 7 bases, with 19 bases between. This CDR3 contains 14 residues. Sequencing was carried out using lung tumor tissue. This rearrangement joins TRBV28 to TRBJ2-7, with D perhaps matching TRBD2 (5 bases). This TCR came from a woman aged 40 to 50 with non-small cell lung cancer. The CDR3 DNA follows: TGTGCCAGCAGAGCGAAGTCTCGACGGGGAGAGCAGTACTTC. This encodes CASRAKSRRGEQYF.